Listed below are T cell receptor beta chains from one sample, sequenced in a study of identical twins. One entry per CDR3 protein results from TCRdb running MiXCR on the 5' RACE reads. Among 230,000 or so distinct CDR3 sequences listed, about 8.3% were seen once. This sample was also put to use in a study of yellow fever vaccine responses in identical twins.

The sample comprised CD8+ T cells sorted from blood. These receptor sequences come from a woman in her late teens or twenties in good health. CDR3s include the opening cysteine and the closing phenylalanine or tryptophan. D genes are given only for firm matches. The size of a clone is reported for some rows only, either as once, few or many, or as a class for expanded clones.

>-|TRBV15|-|TRBJ2-7
TGTGCCACCAGCACCAGGAATTCCTACGAGCAGTACTTC
CATSTRNSYEQYF
>many|TRBV27|-|TRBJ2-7
TGTGCCAGCAGTTTAAGGGGGGGCTCCTACGAGCAGTACTTC
CASSLRGGSYEQYF
>few|TRBV19|-|TRBJ2-1
TGTGCCAGTAGTATGTATGGCGGGGAGCACAATGAGCAGTTCTTC
CASSMYGGEHNEQFF
>few|TRBV12-3/TRBV12-4|-|TRBJ2-1
TGTGCCAGCAGTTTTGGGGGGATAAACTATGAGCAGTTCTTC
CASSFGGINYEQFF
>many|TRBV27|TRBD1|TRBJ2-3
TGTGCCAGCAGGCGAGACCGGGACAGGGTCGCAGATACGCAGTATTTT
CASRRDRDRVADTQYF
>few|TRBV13|TRBD2|TRBJ2-1
TGTGCCAGCAGCGACTGGACTAGAAATGAGCAGTTCTTC
CASSDWTRNEQFF
>few|TRBV7-9|TRBD2|TRBJ2-2
TGTGCCAGCAGCCGGGAGGGACAATCGAACACCGGGGAGCTGTTTTTT
CASSREGQSNTGELFF
>-|TRBV27|TRBD2|TRBJ2-1
TGTGCCAGCAGTTTGTCGGGACTAGCGGGGTACAATGAGCAGTTCTTC
CASSLSGLAGYNEQFF
>-|TRBV15|-|TRBJ2-5
TGTGCCACCAGCAGAGATAGGGGGGGTCCTGCTGACTTC
CATSRDRGGPADF
>many|TRBV7-9|-|TRBJ1-1
TGTGCCAGCGAGCCTGAAGCTTTCTTT
CASEPEAFF
>many|TRBV29-1|-|TRBJ2-2
TGCAGCGTCCCCGGTGACACCGGGGAGCTGTTTTTT
CSVPGDTGELFF
>few|TRBV7-9|TRBD1|TRBJ2-7
TGTGCCAGCAGCCTAAACGACAGGGTGTCCTACGAGCAGTACTTC
CASSLNDRVSYEQYF
>many|TRBV12-3/TRBV12-4|-|TRBJ2-1
TGTGCCAGCAGCCCGGGGAATGAGCAGTTCTTC
CASSPGNEQFF
>many|TRBV6-1|TRBD1|TRBJ1-5
TGTGCCAGCAGCATTGGGACAGGGGTTAGTCAGCCCCAGCATTTT
CASSIGTGVSQPQHF
>many|TRBV9|-|TRBJ1-2
TGTGCCAGCAGCGACGGGCTTCACGGGGTTTATGGCTACACCTTC
CASSDGLHGVYGYTF
>many|TRBV5-1|TRBD1|TRBJ1-1
TGCGCCAGCAGCTTACCGACAGGGGTGAACACTGAAGCTTTCTTT
CASSLPTGVNTEAFF
>-|TRBV4-3|-|TRBJ2-1
TGCGCCAGCAGCCAAGTGGAAACTAGCTTATTCGATGAGCAGTTCTTC
CASSQVETSLFDEQFF
>few|TRBV7-2|TRBD2|TRBJ2-1
TGTGCCAGCAGCATACCGGGACTACCCTACTACAATGAGCAGTTCTTC
CASSIPGLPYYNEQFF
>-|TRBV7-9|-|TRBJ2-7
TGTGCCAGCAGCCTGATCCTCAAAGGGGCCGAGCAGTACTTC
CASSLILKGAEQYF
>few|TRBV12-3/TRBV12-4|-|TRBJ2-5
TGTGCCAGCAGTTTATGGGAGCAAGAGACCCAGTACTTC
CASSLWEQETQYF
>-|TRBV15|-|TRBJ2-1
TGTGCCACCAGCATGACCTACAATGAGCAGTTCTTC
CATSMTYNEQFF
>few|TRBV30|TRBD1|TRBJ2-2
TGTGCCTGGGGGACAGGGGGCACCGGGGAGCTGTTTTTT
CAWGTGGTGELFF
>few|TRBV27|TRBD2|TRBJ2-1
TGTGCCAGCCTAGCTAGCGGGAGGAACAATGAGCAGTTCTTC
CASLASGRNNEQFF
>-|TRBV3-1|-|TRBJ2-7
TGTGCCAGCAGCCAAGGGTTGGACCTAGATCTGAACTACGAGCAGTACTTC
CASSQGLDLDLNYEQYF
>few|TRBV20-1|-|TRBJ2-7
TGCAGTGCCGAGGTACTCAGCGGCTCCTACGAGCAGTACTTC
CSAEVLSGSYEQYF
>few|TRBV6-1|-|TRBJ2-3
TGTGCCAGCAGCGAGGGGGGGGGGCCGCCAGATACGCAGTATTTT
CASSEGGGPPDTQYF
>many|TRBV27|TRBD2|TRBJ2-5
TGTGCCAGCAGTTTATCCTGGTTGGGGGGGAGTGGCGAGACCCAGTACTTC
CASSLSWLGGSGETQYF
>-|TRBV27|TRBD2|TRBJ2-1
TGTGCCAGCAGTTTACAACTAGCGGGATACAATGAGCAGTTCTTC
CASSLQLAGYNEQFF
>many|TRBV27|TRBD1|TRBJ2-1
TGTGCCAGCAGTTCCCCAAGGACAGGGGTCCCCTACAATGAGCAGTTCTTC
CASSSPRTGVPYNEQFF
>-|TRBV25-1|-|TRBJ2-7
TGTGCCAGCAGTAGGCAGGGTGAGGACGAGCAGTACTTC
CASSRQGEDEQYF
>-|TRBV2|-|TRBJ2-1
TGTGCCAGCAGTGAGGTAGCCAATGAGCAGTTCTTC
CASSEVANEQFF
>many|TRBV7-8|-|TRBJ1-4
TGTGCCAGCAGGGGATTAGATGAAAAACTGTTTTTT
CASRGLDEKLFF
>many|TRBV15|-|TRBJ2-7
TGTGCCACCAGCAGAGACAGGGGACCGTCCTACGAGCAGTACTTC
CATSRDRGPSYEQYF
>few|TRBV9|TRBD2|TRBJ2-1
TGTGCCAGCAGCGACCCTCGAACTAGCGGGGCTGTAGGCAATGAGCAGTTCTTC
CASSDPRTSGAVGNEQFF
>few|TRBV27|TRBD2|TRBJ2-1
TGTGCCAGCGGGACTAGCGCGCGTGAGCAGTTCTTC
CASGTSAREQFF
>many|TRBV5-1|-|TRBJ1-2
TGCGCCAGCAGCGGGGCGGATCAAGATAATAACTATGGCTACACCTTC
CASSGADQDNNYGYTF
>many|TRBV12-3/TRBV12-4|-|TRBJ1-1
TGTGCCAGCAGTAAAAACCCGGGAGTTGAAGCTTTCTTT
CASSKNPGVEAFF
>-|TRBV6-5|TRBD2|TRBJ2-7
TGTGCCAGCAGTTACTCGAGCGGGGTCGACTACGAGCAGTACTTC
CASSYSSGVDYEQYF
>many|TRBV16|-|TRBJ2-7
TGTGCCAGCAGCCAATTAGATTCGCAGGGAGGCTACGAGCAGTACTTC
CASSQLDSQGGYEQYF
>once|TRBV9|-|TRBJ1-2
TGTGCCAGCACCCTACGGAACAGAGCTACTACCCACTATGGCTACACCTTC
CASTLRNRATTHYGYTF
>-|TRBV20-1|-|TRBJ2-5
TGCAGTGCTAGAGATCGCGCCCCAGGATTGTACCAAGAGACCCAGTACTTC
CSARDRAPGLYQETQYF
>-|TRBV11-2|-|TRBJ2-7
TGTGCCAGCAGCCTCGACCCGGCGGTCTCCTACGAGCAGTACTTC
CASSLDPAVSYEQYF
>few|TRBV6-2/TRBV6-3|-|TRBJ2-3
TGTGCCAGCAGTACCTGGGAGGATTGGGCCACAGATACGCAGTATTTT
CASSTWEDWATDTQYF
>-|TRBV11-1|-|TRBJ2-5
TGTGCCAGCAGCGGGTCGGGGGCCGGAGTCCAAGAGACCCAGTACTTC
CASSGSGAGVQETQYF
>-|TRBV7-8|-|TRBJ1-1
TGTGCCAGCAGCTATTGGACCGATATGAACACTGAAGCTTTCTTT
CASSYWTDMNTEAFF
>-|TRBV7-9|-|TRBJ2-7
TGTGCCAGCAGCTTAGGCCGGAACGAGCAGTACTTC
CASSLGRNEQYF
>many|TRBV6-5|-|TRBJ2-5
TGTGCCAGCAGTTACTCTGCAGACCAAGAGACCCAGTACTTC
CASSYSADQETQYF
>many|TRBV3-1|-|TRBJ2-1
TGTGCCAGCAGCCAATACCCAGGGGGGGGCAATGAGCAGTTCTTC
CASSQYPGGGNEQFF
>few|TRBV7-8|TRBD2|TRBJ2-1
TGTGCCAGCAGGCTACTCGGCGGGGGGGCCAGTAATGAGCAGTTCTTC
CASRLLGGGASNEQFF
>few|TRBV10-3|-|TRBJ2-2
TGTGCCATCAGTGTGGGGGACAACACCGGGGAGCTGTTTTTT
CAISVGDNTGELFF
>few|TRBV19|-|TRBJ2-1
TGTGCCAGTTCGTTGACTAGACGGCCCTACAATGAGCAGTTCTTC
CASSLTRRPYNEQFF
>-|TRBV21-1|-|TRBJ2-2
TGTGCCAGCAGCAAACGGACCTATCAGGGTCCCGGGGAGCTGTTTTTT
CASSKRTYQGPGELFF
>-|TRBV4-2|TRBD2|TRBJ2-1
TGTGCCAGCAGCCAAGATGGACTAGCGGGGAGAGGGGGTTCCTACAATGAGCAGTTCTTC
CASSQDGLAGRGGSYNEQFF
>few|TRBV7-8|TRBD1|TRBJ2-7
TGTGCCAGCAGCCCCTACTCCGGGACAGGGTCGACCTACGAGCAGTACTTC
CASSPYSGTGSTYEQYF